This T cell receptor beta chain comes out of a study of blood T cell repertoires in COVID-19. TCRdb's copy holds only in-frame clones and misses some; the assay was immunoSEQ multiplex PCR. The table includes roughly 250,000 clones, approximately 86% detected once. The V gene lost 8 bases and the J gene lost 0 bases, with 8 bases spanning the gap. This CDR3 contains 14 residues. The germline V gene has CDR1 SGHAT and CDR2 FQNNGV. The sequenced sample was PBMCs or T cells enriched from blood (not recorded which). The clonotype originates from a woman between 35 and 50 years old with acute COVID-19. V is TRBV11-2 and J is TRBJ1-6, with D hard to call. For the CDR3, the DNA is TGTGCCAGCGCCGGGAGCTCCTATAATTCACCCCTCCACTTT. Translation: CASAGSSYNSPLHF.